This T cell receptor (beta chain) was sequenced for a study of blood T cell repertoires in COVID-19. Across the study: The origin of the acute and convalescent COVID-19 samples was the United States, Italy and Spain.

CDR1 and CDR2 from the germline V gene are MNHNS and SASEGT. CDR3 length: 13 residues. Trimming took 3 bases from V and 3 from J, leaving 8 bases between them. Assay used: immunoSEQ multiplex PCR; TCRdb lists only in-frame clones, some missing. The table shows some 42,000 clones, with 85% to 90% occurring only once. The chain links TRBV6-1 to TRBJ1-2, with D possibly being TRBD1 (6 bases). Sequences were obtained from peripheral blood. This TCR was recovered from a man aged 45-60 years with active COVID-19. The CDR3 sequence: CASSEYRDYGYTF. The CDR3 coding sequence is TGTGCCAGCAGTGAGTACAGGGACTATGGCTACACCTTC.